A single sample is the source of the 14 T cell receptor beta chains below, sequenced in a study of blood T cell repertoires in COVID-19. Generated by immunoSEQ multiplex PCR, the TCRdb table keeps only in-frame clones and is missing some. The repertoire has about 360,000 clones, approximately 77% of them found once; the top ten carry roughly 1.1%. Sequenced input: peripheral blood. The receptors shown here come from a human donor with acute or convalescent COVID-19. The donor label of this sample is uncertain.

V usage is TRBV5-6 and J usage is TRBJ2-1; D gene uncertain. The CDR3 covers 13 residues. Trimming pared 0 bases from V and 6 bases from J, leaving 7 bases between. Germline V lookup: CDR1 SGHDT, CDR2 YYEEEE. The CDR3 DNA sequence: TGTGCCAGCAGCTTGGAAAGGAGCAATGAGCAGTTCTTC. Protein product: CASSLERSNEQFF.

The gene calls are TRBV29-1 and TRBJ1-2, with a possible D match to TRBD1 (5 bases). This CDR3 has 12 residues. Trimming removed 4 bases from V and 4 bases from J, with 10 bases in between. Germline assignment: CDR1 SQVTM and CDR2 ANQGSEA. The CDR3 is CSVGGSSYGYTF. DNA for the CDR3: TGCAGCGTTGGGGGCAGCTCCTATGGCTACACCTTC.

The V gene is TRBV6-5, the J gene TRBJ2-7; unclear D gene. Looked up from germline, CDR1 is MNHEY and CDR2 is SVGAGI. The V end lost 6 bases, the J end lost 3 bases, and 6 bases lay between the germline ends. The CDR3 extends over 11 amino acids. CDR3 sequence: CASRAIYEQYF. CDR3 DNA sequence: TGTGCCAGCAGAGCCATCTACGAGCAGTACTTC.

DNA for the CDR3: TGCGCCAGCAGCCAAGTCCGGGACAGGGGGTACGAGCAGTACTTC. Translated, it gives CASSQVRDRGYEQYF. The rearrangement links TRBV4-1 to TRBJ2-7; 11 bases map to TRBD1. Germline CDR1 reads MGHRA; CDR2 reads YSYEKL. V dropped 1 base and J dropped 4; count of bases not matched to a gene: 3. The CDR3 runs to 15 residues.

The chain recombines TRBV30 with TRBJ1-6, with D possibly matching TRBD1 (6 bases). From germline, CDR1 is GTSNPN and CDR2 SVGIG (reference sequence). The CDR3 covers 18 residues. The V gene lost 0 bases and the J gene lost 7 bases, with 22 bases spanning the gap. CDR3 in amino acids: CAWSVPERWTASNSPLHF. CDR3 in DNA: TGTGCCTGGAGTGTACCCGAGAGATGGACAGCTTCCAATTCACCCCTCCACTTT.

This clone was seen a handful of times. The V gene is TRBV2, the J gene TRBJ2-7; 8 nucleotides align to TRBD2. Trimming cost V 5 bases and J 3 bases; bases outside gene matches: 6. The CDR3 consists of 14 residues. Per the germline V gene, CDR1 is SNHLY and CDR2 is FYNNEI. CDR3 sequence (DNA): TGTGCCAGCAGTCCAATAGCGGGATTCTACGAGCAGTACTTC. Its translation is CASSPIAGFYEQYF.

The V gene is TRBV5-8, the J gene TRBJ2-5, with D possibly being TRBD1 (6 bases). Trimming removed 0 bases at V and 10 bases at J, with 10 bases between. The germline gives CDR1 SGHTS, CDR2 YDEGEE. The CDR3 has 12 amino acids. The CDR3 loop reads CASSLVAGVQYF. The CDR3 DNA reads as TGTGCCAGCAGCTTGGTGGCAGGGGTCCAGTACTTC.

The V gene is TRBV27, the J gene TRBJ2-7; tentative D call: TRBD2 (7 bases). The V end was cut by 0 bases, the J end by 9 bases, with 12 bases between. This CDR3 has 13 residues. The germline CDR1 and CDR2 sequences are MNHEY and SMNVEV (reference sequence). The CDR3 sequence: CASSLSVGGVQYF. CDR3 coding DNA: TGTGCCAGCAGTTTATCGGTAGGGGGGGTGCAGTACTTC.

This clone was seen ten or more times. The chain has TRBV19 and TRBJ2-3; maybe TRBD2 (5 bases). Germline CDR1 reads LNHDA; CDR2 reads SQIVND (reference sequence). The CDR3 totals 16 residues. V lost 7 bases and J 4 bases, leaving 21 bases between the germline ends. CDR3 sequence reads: CASNSHAFGNADTQYF. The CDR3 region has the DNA TGTGCCAGTAACTCCCACGCGTTCGGGAACGCAGATACGCAGTATTTT.

CDR3 amino acids: CASSSRAGSAEAFF. The DNA for the CDR3 is TGTGCCAGCAGTTCCCGGGCAGGGTCCGCTGAAGCTTTCTTT. The rearrangement uses TRBV28 and TRBJ1-1, with D tentatively TRBD1 (5 bases). Germline values: CDR1 MDHEN, CDR2 SYDVKM. The CDR3 length is 14 residues. Trimming took 4 bases from V and 6 from J, leaving 15 bases between them.

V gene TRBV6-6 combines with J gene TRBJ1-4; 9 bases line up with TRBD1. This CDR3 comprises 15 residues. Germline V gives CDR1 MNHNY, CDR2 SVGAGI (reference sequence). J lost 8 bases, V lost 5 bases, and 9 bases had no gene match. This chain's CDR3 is CASSNGGTGFEKLFF. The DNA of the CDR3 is TGTGCCAGCAGTAACGGGGGGACAGGGTTCGAAAAACTGTTTTTT.

The CDR3 loop reads CATSDPGYGYGYTF. The DNA of the CDR3 is TGTGCCACCAGTGACCCAGGGTACGGCTATGGCTACACCTTC. The V gene is TRBV24-1, the J gene TRBJ1-2; D possibly corresponds to TRBD1 (5 bases). Trimming shortened V by 4 bases and J by 4 bases, and 12 bases separated the two germline ends. Germline V gives CDR1 KGHDR, CDR2 SFDVKD. The CDR3 spans 14 residues.

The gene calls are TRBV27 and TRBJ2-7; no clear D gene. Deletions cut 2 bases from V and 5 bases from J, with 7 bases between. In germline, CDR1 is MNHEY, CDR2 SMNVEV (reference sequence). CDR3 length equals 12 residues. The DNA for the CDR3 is TGTGCCAGCAGTTTAAGTGGGCACGAGCAGTACTTC. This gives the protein CASSLSGHEQYF.

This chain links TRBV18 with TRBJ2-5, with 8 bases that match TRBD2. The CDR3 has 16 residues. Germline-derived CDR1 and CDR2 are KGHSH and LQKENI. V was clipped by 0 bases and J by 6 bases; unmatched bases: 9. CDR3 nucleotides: TGTGCCAGCTCACCACCGACGTCGGGGGGGCTGAAGACCCAGTACTTC. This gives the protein CASSPPTSGGLKTQYF.